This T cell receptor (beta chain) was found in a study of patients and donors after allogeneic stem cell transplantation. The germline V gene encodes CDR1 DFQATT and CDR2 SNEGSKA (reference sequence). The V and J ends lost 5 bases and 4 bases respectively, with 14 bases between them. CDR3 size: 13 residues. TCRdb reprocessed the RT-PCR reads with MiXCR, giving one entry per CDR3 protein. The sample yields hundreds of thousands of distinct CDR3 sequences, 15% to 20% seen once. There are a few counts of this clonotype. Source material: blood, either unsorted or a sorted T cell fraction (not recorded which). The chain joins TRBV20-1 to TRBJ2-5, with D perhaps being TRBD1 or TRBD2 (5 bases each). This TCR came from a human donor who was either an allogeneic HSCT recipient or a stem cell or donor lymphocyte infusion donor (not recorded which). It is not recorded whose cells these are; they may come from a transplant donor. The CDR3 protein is CSAWGYGGETQYF. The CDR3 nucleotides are TGCAGTGCTTGGGGCTATGGGGGAGAGACCCAGTACTTC.